Following are 13 T cell receptor beta chains from one sample sequenced in a study of PD-1 blockade in classical Hodgkin lymphoma. Generated by immunoSEQ multiplex PCR, the TCRdb table keeps only in-frame clones and is missing some. Of tens of thousands of clones listed, about 85% were seen once; the top ten hold around 1.3%. As to time point: newly diagnosed, previously untreated cHL patient sample. Purification of CD4+ T cells from thawed PBMCs was performed via magnetic negative selection. Material for sequencing was CD4+ T cells from blood. The receptors were sampled from a human donor with classical Hodgkin lymphoma.

The gene calls are TRBV5-1 and TRBJ1-2; TRBD1 aligns across 7 bases. The CDR3 runs 15 residues. The V gene end was trimmed by 1 base and the J gene end by 2 bases; junction bases not matched to a gene: 5. Per germline, CDR1 SGHRS and CDR2 YFSETQ. The CDR3 loop is CASSLSGTANYGYTF. Here the CDR3 DNA reads TGCGCCAGCAGCTTGTCCGGGACAGCCAACTATGGCTACACCTTC.

Written as DNA, the CDR3 is TGTGCCAGCAGTTTGGGGAGGGGGCATGAGCAGTTCTTC. Its translation: CASSLGRGHEQFF. The chain joins TRBV6-5 to TRBJ2-1, with D perhaps matching TRBD1 or TRBD2 (7 bases each). Deletions cut 4 bases from V and 8 bases from J, with 12 bases between. CDR3 size: 13 residues. Germline assignment: CDR1 MNHEY and CDR2 SVGAGI.

The CDR3 spells CASSLLAGRTDTQYF. The CDR3 DNA follows: TGTGCCAGCAGCTTACTAGCGGGCCGCACAGATACGCAGTATTTT. The V gene is TRBV7-2, the J gene TRBJ2-3; the match to TRBD2 covers 8 bases. V lost 2 bases, J lost 1 base, and 2 bases stayed unmatched. Germline V gene lookup returns CDR1 SGHTA and CDR2 FQGNSA. This CDR3 comprises 15 residues.

This clone appeared a single time. The gene calls are TRBV9 and TRBJ2-7; possible D gene TRBD1, 6 bases. The CDR3 totals 13 residues. V shed 3 bases and J shed 10 bases, with 17 bases lying between them. CDR1 and CDR2 from the germline V gene are SGDLS and YYNGEE. The CDR3 DNA follows: TGTGCCAGCAGCGGCGAACTACAGGGTAGACAGTACTTC. As protein: CASSGELQGRQYF.

This chain joins TRBV7-9 and TRBJ2-7; D is ambiguous. Germline V gives CDR1 SEHNR, CDR2 FQNEAQ (reference sequence). The CDR3 spans 14 residues. Trimming cost V 0 bases and J 4 bases, with 10 bases left between them. CDR3 nucleotides: TGTGCCAGCAGCTTAGCCCTAGTTCTTTACGAGCAGTACGTC. As protein: CASSLALVLYEQYV.

The chain employs TRBV6-5 and TRBJ2-7; 8 nucleotides match TRBD2. J lost 0 bases, V lost 2 bases, and 6 bases had no gene match. The CDR3 is 16 amino acids. CDR1 is MNHEY, CDR2 SVGAGI, per germline. CDR3 in DNA: TGTGCCAGCAGTTACGCACTAGCGGTCGACTCCTACGAGCAGTACTTC. Protein product: CASSYALAVDSYEQYF.

The genes are TRBV30 and TRBJ1-3, with D possibly being TRBD1 (6 bases). With 2 bases removed from V and 3 bases from J, the gap between germline ends came to 14 bases. Germline CDR1 is GTSNPN and CDR2 is SVGIG (reference sequence). CDR3 length equals 15 residues. CDR3 amino acids: CAWSPGGAGGNTIYF. In nucleotides, the CDR3 is TGTGCCTGGAGTCCTGGGGGGGCCGGTGGAAACACCATATATTTT.

A word on this clone: At one end, the junction sequence differs from germline, possibly due to a read error. J is TRBJ2-7 and V is TRBV6-6; TRBD2 matches 7 bases. The CDR3 consists of 13 residues. Germline loops: CDR1 MNHNY, CDR2 SVGAGI (reference sequence). The CDR3 region is CASSDSGGYEQYF. CDR3 sequence (DNA): TGTGCCAGCAGTGACTCGGGGGGCTACGAGCAGTACTTC.

The rearrangement links TRBV11-2 to TRBJ2-1; 13 positions match TRBD2. The junction had 4 bases not matched to a gene; V was cut back by 4 bases and J by 1 base. CDR1 is SGHAT, CDR2 FQNNGV, per germline. The CDR3 consists of 17 residues. The CDR3 sequence: CASSSRLAGGSYNEQFF. As DNA, the CDR3 is TGTGCCAGCAGCTCAAGACTAGCGGGAGGTTCCTACAATGAGCAGTTCTTC.

The gene calls are TRBV11-3 and TRBJ2-2; 8 bases are a match to TRBD2. The germline gives CDR1 SGHNT, CDR2 YENEEA. The CDR3 runs to 16 residues. The V gene end was trimmed by 5 bases and the J gene end by 1 base; junction bases not matched to a gene: 6. The CDR3 protein is CASSRRTSRNTGELFF. The DNA of the CDR3 is TGTGCCAGCAGCCGCAGGACTAGCAGGAACACCGGGGAGCTGTTTTTT.

V gene TRBV28 combines with J gene TRBJ1-3; TRBD1 agrees at 7 bases. J was trimmed by 0 bases and V by 7 bases; bases with no gene match: 6. Germline V CDR1 and CDR2: MDHEN, SYDVKM. This CDR3 is 15 amino acids long. CDR3 region: CASTLHRGSGNTIYF. CDR3 DNA: TGTGCCAGCACCCTTCACAGGGGCTCTGGAAACACCATATATTTT. Variable domain in full (rest from reference TRBV28 and TRBJ1-3): DVKVTQSSRYLVKRTGEKVFLECVQDMDHENMFWYRQDPGLGLRLIYFSYDVKMKEKGDIPEGYSVSREKKERFSLILESASTNQTSMYLCASTLHRGSGNTIYFGEGSWLTVV.

This chain connects TRBV28 to TRBJ2-5; 12 nucleotides agree with TRBD2. Per the germline V gene, CDR1 is MDHEN and CDR2 is SYDVKM. The length of the CDR3 is 16 residues. The J segment lost 4 bases and the V segment lost 5 bases, leaving 8 bases of the junction unmatched. This chain's CDR3 is CASSPPRLAGVETQYF. The CDR3 DNA reads TGTGCCAGCAGTCCCCCCCGACTAGCGGGAGTAGAGACCCAGTACTTC.

This clone was counted a few times. The chain links TRBV6-6 to TRBJ1-2; no clear D. Trimming took 6 bases from V and 9 from J, leaving 20 bases between them. Germline V gene lookup returns CDR1 MNHNY and CDR2 SVGAGI (reference sequence). This CDR3 region has 14 residues. DNA of the CDR3: TGTGCCAGCAGATTCCTCGCCTCACATCTTAGCTACACCTTC. It specifies CASRFLASHLSYTF.